This T cell receptor (beta chain) was profiled in a study of blood T cell repertoires in COVID-19. Study background: Researchers got acute and convalescent COVID-19 samples from the United States, Italy and Spain. Nucleic acid was either cDNA or gDNA, and it came from T cells, B-cell-depleted T cells, or PBMCs.

The CDR3 is 12 amino acids. Germline values: CDR1 SGHDT, CDR2 YYEEEE. Trimming shortened V by 3 bases and J by 6 bases, and 9 bases separated the two germline ends. Seattle's enrolled individuals joined amid active infection and were then monitored longitudinally. Sequencing was performed with immunoSEQ multiplex PCR; in TCRdb, only in-frame clones are kept and a portion is missing. The table records approximately 390,000 clones, more than 75% of them present only once. The genes are TRBV5-6 and TRBJ1-1; D not certain. Sequencing was performed on peripheral blood. The clonotype was recovered from a woman aged 60 to 75 with COVID-19, enrolled during active disease. The CDR3 DNA reads as TGTGCCAGCAGCTCAGACATTTCTGAAGCTTTCTTT. It is translated as CASSSDISEAFF.